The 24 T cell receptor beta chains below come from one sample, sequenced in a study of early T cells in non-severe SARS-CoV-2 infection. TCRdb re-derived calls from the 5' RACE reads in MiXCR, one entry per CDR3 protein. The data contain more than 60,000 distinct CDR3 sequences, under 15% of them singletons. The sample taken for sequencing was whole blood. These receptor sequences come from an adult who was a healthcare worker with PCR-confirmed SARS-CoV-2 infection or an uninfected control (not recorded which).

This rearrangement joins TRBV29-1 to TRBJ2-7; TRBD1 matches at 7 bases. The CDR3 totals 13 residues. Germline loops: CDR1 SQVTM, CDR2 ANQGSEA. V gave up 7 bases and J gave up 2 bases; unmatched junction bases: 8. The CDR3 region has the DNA TGCAGCGCTACGACAGGGCAACCCTACGAGCAGTACTTC. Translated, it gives CSATTGQPYEQYF.

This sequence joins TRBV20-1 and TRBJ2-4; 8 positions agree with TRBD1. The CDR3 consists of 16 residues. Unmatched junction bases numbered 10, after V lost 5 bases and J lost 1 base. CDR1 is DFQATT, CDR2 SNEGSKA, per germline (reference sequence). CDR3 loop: CSAVSPWTGAKNIQYF. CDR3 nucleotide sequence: TGCAGTGCTGTTAGCCCATGGACAGGGGCCAAAAACATTCAGTACTTC.

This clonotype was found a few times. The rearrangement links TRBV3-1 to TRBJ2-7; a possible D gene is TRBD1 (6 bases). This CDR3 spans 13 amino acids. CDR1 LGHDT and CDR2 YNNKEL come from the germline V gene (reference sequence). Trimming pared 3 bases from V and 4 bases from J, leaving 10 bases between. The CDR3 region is CASSHWDKYEQYF. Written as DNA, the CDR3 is TGTGCCAGCAGCCATTGGGACAAATACGAGCAGTACTTC.

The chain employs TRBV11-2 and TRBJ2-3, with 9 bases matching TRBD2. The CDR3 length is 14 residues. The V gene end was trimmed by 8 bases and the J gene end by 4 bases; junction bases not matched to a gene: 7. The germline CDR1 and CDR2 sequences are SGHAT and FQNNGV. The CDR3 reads CASGAGGRADTQYF. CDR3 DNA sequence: TGTGCCAGCGGAGCGGGGGGCCGCGCAGATACGCAGTATTTT.

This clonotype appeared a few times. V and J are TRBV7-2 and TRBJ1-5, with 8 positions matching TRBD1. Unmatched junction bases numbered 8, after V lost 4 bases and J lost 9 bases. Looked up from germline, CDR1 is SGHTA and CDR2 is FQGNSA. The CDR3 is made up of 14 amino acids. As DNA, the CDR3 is TGTGCCAGCAGCTCCAACGGACAGGGCTGGCCCCAGCATTTT. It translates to CASSSNGQGWPQHF.

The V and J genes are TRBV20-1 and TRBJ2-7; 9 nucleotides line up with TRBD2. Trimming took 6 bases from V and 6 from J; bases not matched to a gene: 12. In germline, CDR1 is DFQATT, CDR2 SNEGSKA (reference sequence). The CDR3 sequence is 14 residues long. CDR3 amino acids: CSAQSPGTSTEQYF. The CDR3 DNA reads TGCAGTGCCCAAAGTCCCGGGACTAGCACCGAGCAGTACTTC.

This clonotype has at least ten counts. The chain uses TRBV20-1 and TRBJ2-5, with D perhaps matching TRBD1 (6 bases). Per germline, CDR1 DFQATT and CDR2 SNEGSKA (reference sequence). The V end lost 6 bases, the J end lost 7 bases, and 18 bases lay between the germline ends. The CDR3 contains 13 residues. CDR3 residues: CSAQGQGTGTQYF. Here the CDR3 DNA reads TGCAGTGCGCAGGGGCAGGGGACGGGGACCCAGTACTTC.

The CDR3 protein is CASKRLNTPQETQYF. The CDR3 nucleotides are TGCGCCAGCAAGAGATTGAACACCCCTCAAGAGACCCAGTACTTC. The gene calls are TRBV5-1 and TRBJ2-5; no clear D gene. From germline, CDR1 is SGHRS and CDR2 YFSETQ. The V and J ends lost 6 bases and 2 bases respectively, with 17 bases between them. The CDR3 sequence is 15 residues long.

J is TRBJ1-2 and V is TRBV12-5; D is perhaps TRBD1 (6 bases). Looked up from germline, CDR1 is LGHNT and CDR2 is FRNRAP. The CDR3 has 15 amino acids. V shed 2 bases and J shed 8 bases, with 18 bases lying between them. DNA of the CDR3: TGTGCTAGTGGTTTGCCAACGGGGGGGCGCCGAGGCTACACCTTC. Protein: CASGLPTGGRRGYTF.

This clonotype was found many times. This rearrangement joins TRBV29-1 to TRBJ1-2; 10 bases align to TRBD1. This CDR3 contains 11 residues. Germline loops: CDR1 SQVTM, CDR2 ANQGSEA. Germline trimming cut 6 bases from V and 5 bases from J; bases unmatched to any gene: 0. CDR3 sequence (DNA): TGCAGCGTGGACAGGGGGTATGGCTACACCTTC. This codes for CSVDRGYGYTF.

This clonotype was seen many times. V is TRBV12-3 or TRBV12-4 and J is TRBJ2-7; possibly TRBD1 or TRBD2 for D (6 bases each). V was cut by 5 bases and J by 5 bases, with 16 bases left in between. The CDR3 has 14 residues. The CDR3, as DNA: TGTGCCAGCAGTCCGGGTAGGAGGGGGAACGAGCAGTACTTC. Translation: CASSPGRRGNEQYF.

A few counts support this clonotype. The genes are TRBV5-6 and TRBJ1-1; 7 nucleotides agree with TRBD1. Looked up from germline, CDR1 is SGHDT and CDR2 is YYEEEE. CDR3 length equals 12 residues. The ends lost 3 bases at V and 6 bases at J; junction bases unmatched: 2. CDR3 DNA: TGTGCCAGCAGCTACAGGGGACCTGAAGCTTTCTTT. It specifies CASSYRGPEAFF.

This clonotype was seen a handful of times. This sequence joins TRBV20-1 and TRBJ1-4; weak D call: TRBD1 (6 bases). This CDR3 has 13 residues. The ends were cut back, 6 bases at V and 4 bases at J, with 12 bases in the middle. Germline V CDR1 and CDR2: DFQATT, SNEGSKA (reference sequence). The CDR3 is CSAPDRNNEKLFF. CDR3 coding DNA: TGCAGTGCCCCAGACAGGAATAATGAAAAACTGTTTTTT.

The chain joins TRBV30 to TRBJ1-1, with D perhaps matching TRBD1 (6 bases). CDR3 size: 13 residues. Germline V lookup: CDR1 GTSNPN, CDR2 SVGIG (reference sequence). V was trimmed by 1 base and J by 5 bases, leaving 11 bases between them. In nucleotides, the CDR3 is TGTGCCTGGAGTGAACAGGGATGGACTGAAGCTTTCTTT. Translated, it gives CAWSEQGWTEAFF.

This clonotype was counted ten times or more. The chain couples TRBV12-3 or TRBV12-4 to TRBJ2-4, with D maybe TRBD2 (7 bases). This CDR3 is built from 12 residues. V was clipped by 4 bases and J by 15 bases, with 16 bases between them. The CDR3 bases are TGTGCCAGCAGTTATATGGGGGGGCTTTGGTACTTC. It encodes CASSYMGGLWYF.

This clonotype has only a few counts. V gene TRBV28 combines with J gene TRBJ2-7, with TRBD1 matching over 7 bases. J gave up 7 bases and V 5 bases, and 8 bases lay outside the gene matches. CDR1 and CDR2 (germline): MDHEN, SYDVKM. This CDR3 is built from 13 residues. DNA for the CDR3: TGTGCCAGCAGTGCACAGGGGACGGGGGAGCAGTACTTC. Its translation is CASSAQGTGEQYF.

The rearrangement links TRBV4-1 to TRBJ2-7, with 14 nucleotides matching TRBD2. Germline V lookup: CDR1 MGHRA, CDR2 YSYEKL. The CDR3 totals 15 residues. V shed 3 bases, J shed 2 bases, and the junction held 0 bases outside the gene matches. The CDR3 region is CASSQTSGGAYEQYF. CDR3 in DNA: TGCGCCAGCAGCCAGACTAGCGGGGGGGCCTACGAGCAGTACTTC.

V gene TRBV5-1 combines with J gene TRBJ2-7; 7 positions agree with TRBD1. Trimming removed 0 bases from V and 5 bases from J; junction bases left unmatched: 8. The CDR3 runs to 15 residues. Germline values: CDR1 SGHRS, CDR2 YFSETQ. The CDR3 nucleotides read TGCGCCAGCAGCTTGGTTGAGGGGGCGCCCCACGAGCAGTACTTC. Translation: CASSLVEGAPHEQYF.

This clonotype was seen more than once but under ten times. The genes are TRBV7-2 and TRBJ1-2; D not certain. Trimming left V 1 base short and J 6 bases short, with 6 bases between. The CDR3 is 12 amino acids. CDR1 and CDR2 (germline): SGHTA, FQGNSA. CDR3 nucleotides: TGTGCCAGCAGCTTAGGGCGGGATGGCTACACCTTC. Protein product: CASSLGRDGYTF.

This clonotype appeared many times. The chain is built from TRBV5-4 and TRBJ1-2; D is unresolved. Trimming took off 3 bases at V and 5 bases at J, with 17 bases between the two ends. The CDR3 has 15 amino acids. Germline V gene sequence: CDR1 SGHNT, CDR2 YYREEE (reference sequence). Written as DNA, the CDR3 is TGTGCCAGCAGCTCCCGGACCCTACAGTGGTATGGCTACACCTTC. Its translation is CASSSRTLQWYGYTF.

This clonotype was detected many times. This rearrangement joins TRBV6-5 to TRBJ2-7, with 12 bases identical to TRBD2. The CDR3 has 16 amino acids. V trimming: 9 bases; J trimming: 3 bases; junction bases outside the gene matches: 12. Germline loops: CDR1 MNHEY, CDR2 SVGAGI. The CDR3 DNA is TGTGCCAGGAGGGGCGCTAGCGGGAGGGTCGGCTACGAGCAGTACTTC. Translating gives CARRGASGRVGYEQYF.

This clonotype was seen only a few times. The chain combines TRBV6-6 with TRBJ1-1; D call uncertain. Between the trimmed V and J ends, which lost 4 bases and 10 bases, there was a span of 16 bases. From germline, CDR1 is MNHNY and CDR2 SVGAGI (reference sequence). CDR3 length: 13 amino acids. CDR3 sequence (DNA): TGTGCCAGCAGTTCCGTCACTAACAAAGGAGCTTTCTTT. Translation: CASSSVTNKGAFF.

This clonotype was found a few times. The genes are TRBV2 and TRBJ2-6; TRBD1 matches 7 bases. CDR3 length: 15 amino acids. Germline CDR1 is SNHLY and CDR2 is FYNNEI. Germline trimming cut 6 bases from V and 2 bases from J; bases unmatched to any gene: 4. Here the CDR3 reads CASSTDRAGANVLTF. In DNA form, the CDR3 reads TGTGCCAGCAGCACTGACAGGGCTGGGGCCAACGTCCTGACTTTC.

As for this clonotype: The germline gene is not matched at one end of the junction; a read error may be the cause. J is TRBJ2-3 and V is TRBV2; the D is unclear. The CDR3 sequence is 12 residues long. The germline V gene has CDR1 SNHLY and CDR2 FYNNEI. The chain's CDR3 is CASGYSTDTRYF. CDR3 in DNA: TGTGCCAGTGGGTATAGCACAGATACGCGGTATTTT.